This entry is about one T cell receptor (beta chain). The specificity of this receptor is unknown. The record has no base qualities; no much larger clone is one base away. The sample is drawn from a study of beta chain features in type 1 diabetes (dated by TCRdb to 2016 to 2019). For the study in its entirety: Mean age, gender distribution, total cell number and subset yield did not differ between patients and healthy donors. Whereas all 30 or so donors provided naive and central memory subsets, regulatory and stem cell-like memory subsets were isolated from just 8 patients and about eight healthy donors. A total of roughly 100 million sorted cells were examined across all samples, and RNA yield correlated strongly with the number of cells per subset. In the study, TCRB repertoires of sorted circulating CD4+ T cell subsets from recently diagnosed type 1 diabetes patients were compared with those of matched healthy donors. What the authors observed across the whole study: Because cDNA rather than genomic DNA was sequenced, highly expressing activated cells could have been over-represented, although no difference in activation and CD3 levels was found between groups. Type 1 diabetes patients showed a moderate but significant shortening of TCRB CDR3 length in all four CD4+ subsets. Only small numbers of individuals were included in the HLA sub-analyses, which left unresolved whether HLA type had any influence on TCRB rearrangement. Patients with type 1 diabetes made fewer insertions and deleted more nucleotides at VDJ recombination sites, implying thymic rearrangement abnormalities. Naive, central memory and regulatory TCRB repertoires appeared more similar among patients than among healthy donors. PCR might favor shorter templates, but patient and control samples were amplified and corrected together, so any skew would affect both groups equally.

The entire isolated RNA was reverse transcribed using the High Capacity cDNA Reverse Transcription Kit, and thus expressed TCRB transcripts were sequenced. Naive, central memory and regulatory T cell samples underwent deep immunoSEQ sequencing, averaging about 3.3 million total reads per sample. After sorted cells were lysed in RLT buffer, RNA was extracted with DNase-treated RNeasy Micro or Mini kits, with the choice depending on cell number. To prevent cross-contamination, every cell subset was processed on its own, while patient and healthy donor samples were processed together. Using the immunoSEQ multiplex PCR, TCRB sequences were amplified from cDNA into 87-bp fragments spanning the CDR3 region. The amplicons were sequenced using the Illumina HiSeq platform. From the authors' description of their analysis: Synthetic template baselines were used to correct PCR bias computationally, reads within Hamming distance 2 were collapsed together, and singletons that could not be merged were discarded. Reads were aligned to IMGT to assign V, D and J genes, CDR3 length, and insertions or deletions at six rearrangement sites. Within each subset, clonotype counts were normalized to sorted cell number, after which true diversity and Gini coefficients were computed with the tcR R package. The overlap coefficient, calculated on TCRB nucleotide sequences, was used to measure repertoire sharing. As a proxy for the pre-selection repertoire, out-of-frame TCRB sequences from naive cells were analyzed. TCRdb obtained this table from immuneACCESS and retained in-frame rearrangements with V and J assigned. These tables miss some clones; where compared with another copy, unresolved V genes account for less than half of the shortfall, and the remainder is unexplained. V and J calls plus clone size are reproduced from that table; the DNA served to infer D and trimming. This sample has 300,000 to 450,000 clones in its table, and roughly 13% of those were observed once. The ten largest clones add up to around 0.02% of the sample.

Taken from the germline V gene, the CDR1 and CDR2 loops are ENHRY and SYGVKD. The junction shows trimming of 2 bases on V and 4 bases on J, plus 15 bases between the germline ends. The CDR3 contains 17 residues, cysteine and phenylalanine counted. Just the 51-base CDR3 DNA is kept, in frame starting at base 1. Each donor gave one peripheral blood draw, about 110 mL on average, collected into heparinised tubes. A BD FACSAria II was used to sort naive, central memory, regulatory and stem cell-like memory CD4+ T cells with a panel that included CD45RO, CCR7, CD25, CD127, CD95 and CD27. A purity above 95% was achieved for all sorted populations. Right away, PBMCs were isolated by Lymphoprep density gradient centrifugation and were stained directly, with no culture step. Samples were stained and sorted in pairs, with one healthy donor and one patient per experiment, so that batch effects were minimized.

Sequences were obtained from naive CD4+ T cells from blood. The cell subset or site tag for this specimen amounts to: true naive CD4+ T cells. This TCR derives from a man aged 18 to 30 in good health. The chain is assembled from TRBV10-3 and TRBJ2-6; the D gene identity is not certain. Here the CDR3 is given as CAISERTAHKGANVLTF. The base sequence is TGTGCCATCAGTGAGAGAACAGCTCATAAGGGGGCCAACGTCCTGACTTTC.